Below, 9 T cell receptor beta chains from the same sample are listed, as sequenced in a study of cytomegalovirus exposure and HLA in healthy donors. The PCR employed 60 Vbeta primers together with 13 Jbeta primers. Some clones are missing from TCRdb's copy, which holds only in-frame ones; the method was immunoSEQ multiplex PCR. Of approximately 85,000 clones listed, nearly 80% were seen once; the top ten hold 20% to 25%. Sequencing was done on a sample of PBMCs. These receptors came from a woman in her forties or fifties in good health and CMV-seropositive.

The chain recombines TRBV6-5 with TRBJ1-1; no definite D call. The germline V gene has CDR1 MNHEY and CDR2 SVGAGI. Trimming took off 2 bases at V and 5 bases at J, with 15 bases between the two ends. The CDR3 is 15 amino acids. In DNA form, the CDR3 reads TGTGCCAGCAGTTACACGGGTATGACTAGGACTGAAGCTTTCTTT. Translated: CASSYTGMTRTEAFF.

This clone showed up just once. CDR3 DNA sequence: TGCAGCGTCCCCTCGGGGTTTGGTGGCTACACCTTC. This translates into CSVPSGFGGYTF. The chain carries TRBV29-1 and TRBJ1-2; D is unclear. Germline-derived CDR1 and CDR2 are SQVTM and ANQGSEA. The V and J ends lost 6 bases and 7 bases respectively, with 15 bases between them. This CDR3 region has 12 residues. Full variable domain (missing parts from reference TRBV29-1 and TRBJ1-2): SAVISQKPSRDICQRGTSLTIQCQVDSQVTMMFWYRQQPGQSLTLIATANQGSEATYESGFVIDKFPISRPNLTFSTLTVSNMSPEDSSIYLCSVPSGFGGYTFGSGTRLTVV.

This chain connects TRBV6-1 to TRBJ2-7; D is ambiguous. The CDR3 runs to 16 residues. Germline V gives CDR1 MNHNS, CDR2 SASEGT. The V end lost 0 bases, the J end lost 7 bases, and 19 bases lay between the germline ends. This chain's CDR3 is CASSEAGGVPRLEQYV. DNA of the CDR3: TGTGCCAGCAGTGAAGCAGGCGGAGTCCCCCGCTTGGAGCAGTACGTC.

This clone was seen many times. V and J are TRBV18 and TRBJ1-1; TRBD1 is a possible D gene (5 bases). Germline V gene lookup returns CDR1 KGHSH and CDR2 LQKENI. Trimming removed 6 bases from V and 3 bases from J, with 11 bases in between. The CDR3 has 13 residues. The CDR3 bases are TGTGCCAGCTCGTTGGGGGGGGACACTGAAGCTTTCTTT. It specifies CASSLGGDTEAFF.

The chain combines TRBV7-9 with TRBJ1-2; D is ambiguous. Trimming removed 4 bases at V and 7 bases at J, with 7 bases between. The CDR3 contains 11 residues. Looked up from germline, CDR1 is SEHNR and CDR2 is FQNEAQ (reference sequence). In DNA form, the CDR3 reads TGTGCCAGCAGCTCCGGGATTGGCTACACCTTC. The encoded protein is CASSSGIGYTF. Full variable domain (rest looked up from reference TRBV7-9 and TRBJ1-2): DTGVSQNPRHKITKRGQNVTFRCDPISEHNRLYWYRQTLGQGPEFLTYFQNEAQLEKSRLLSDRFSAERPKGSFSTLEIQRTEQGDSAMYLCASSSGIGYTFGSGTRLTVV.

This chain connects TRBV19 to TRBJ1-2, with a weak D call TRBD1 (5 bases). The CDR3 has 12 amino acids. Germline-derived CDR1 and CDR2 are LNHDA and SQIVND (reference sequence). V was cut by 5 bases and J by 5 bases, with 9 bases left in between. For the CDR3, the DNA is TGTGCCAGTAGTGCCGACAGATATGGCTACACCTTC. The encoded protein is CASSADRYGYTF.

The chain links TRBV6-4 to TRBJ2-5, with a weak D call TRBD1 (6 bases). CDR1 and CDR2 from the germline V gene are MRHNA and SNTAGT. V lost 7 bases to trimming and J lost 5 bases, with 14 bases between them. This CDR3 region has 13 residues. The CDR3 region is CASNRPGVETQYF. The CDR3 DNA reads as TGTGCCAGCAACAGACCAGGGGTGGAGACCCAGTACTTC.

The V call is TRBV7-9, the J call TRBJ2-3; 14 nucleotides match TRBD2. Trimming took 5 bases from V and 5 from J; bases not matched to a gene: 9. The CDR3 spans 17 residues. CDR1 and CDR2 (germline): SEHNR, FQNEAQ (reference sequence). Here the CDR3 reads CASSLRLAGGRGDTQYF. CDR3 DNA sequence: TGTGCCAGCAGCCTGCGACTAGCGGGGGGGCGGGGAGATACGCAGTATTTT.

J is TRBJ1-3 and V is TRBV7-9; D is undetermined. Germline lookup yields CDR1 SEHNR and CDR2 FQNEAQ (reference sequence). This CDR3 contains 14 residues. Trimming shortened V by 6 bases and J by 0 bases, and 9 bases separated the two germline ends. The CDR3 sequence: CASRSVGSGNTIYF. CDR3 DNA: TGTGCCAGCAGATCGGTCGGCTCTGGAAACACCATATATTTT.